This paragraph reports one T cell receptor beta chain. The data belong to a study of T cell changes during pregnancy in multiple sclerosis. Germline CDR1 reads LGHNA; CDR2 reads YSLEER. The V end was cut by 0 bases, the J end by 6 bases, with 12 bases between. The CDR3 is 15 residues long. Only in-frame clones appear in the TCRdb table, and some are missing; sequencing was by immunoSEQ multiplex PCR. The sample contains around 35,000 clones, over 75% of which appear only once. The receptor comes from a female donor with multiple sclerosis, enrolled in a pregnancy study. The rearrangement links TRBV4-3 to TRBJ2-1, with unresolved D. The sequences come from CD8+ T cells from peripheral blood mononuclear cells, collected in the first trimester of pregnancy. For the CDR3, the DNA is TGCGCCAGCAGCCAAGATGGTTCTAGGTTCAATGAGCAGTTCTTC. Translating gives CASSQDGSRFNEQFF.